This T cell receptor (beta chain) stems from a study of early T cells in non-severe SARS-CoV-2 infection. TCRdb redid the calling of the 5' RACE reads with MiXCR, one entry per CDR3 protein. The data contain about 75,000 distinct CDR3 sequences, roughly 12% of them singletons. V lost 5 bases to trimming and J lost 3 bases, with 14 bases between them. The CDR3 has 15 amino acids. Germline-derived CDR1 and CDR2 are SGHVS and FQNEAQ. The TCR originated in an adult who was a healthcare worker with PCR-confirmed SARS-CoV-2 infection or an uninfected control (not recorded which). Sequenced material: whole blood, taken at baseline. The chain uses TRBV7-8 and TRBJ1-5; D gene uncertain. The chain's CDR3 is CASSQLSGVNQPQHF. The CDR3 DNA is TGTGCCAGCAGCCAGCTAAGTGGGGTCAATCAGCCCCAGCATTTT.